Presented here are 7 T cell receptor beta chains from one specimen sequenced in a study of blood T cell repertoires in COVID-19. Profiled with immunoSEQ multiplex PCR; TCRdb holds only in-frame clones, not every one. Here the sample spans roughly 170,000 clones, 86% being singletons. Material: peripheral blood. The source of these receptors is a man aged 65-85 years with active or convalescent COVID-19.

The V call is TRBV9, the J call TRBJ1-6, with D possibly TRBD1 on 5 matching bases. The CDR3 is made up of 15 amino acids. Trimming took 4 bases from V and 3 from J, leaving 11 bases between them. CDR1 is SGDLS, CDR2 YYNGEE, per germline. The CDR3 coding sequence is TGTGCCAGCAGCTCGGGGGACGGCTATAATTCACCCCTCCACTTT. Its translation is CASSSGDGYNSPLHF.

The chain couples TRBV7-8 to TRBJ1-1; 7 bases align to TRBD1. The germline V gene encodes CDR1 SGHVS and CDR2 FQNEAQ. The CDR3 is 15 residues long. Losses at the gene ends were 5 bases for V and 0 bases for J; bases not matched to a gene: 6. The CDR3 DNA follows: TGTGCCAGCAGCCACGGGACAGTCATGAACACTGAAGCTTTCTTT. Translating it yields CASSHGTVMNTEAFF.

The table lists this clone with a count of one. This chain connects TRBV14 to TRBJ1-2, with 7 bases identical to TRBD1. Germline V gene sequence: CDR1 SGHDN, CDR2 FVKESK. This CDR3 is 14 amino acids long. Trimming removed 1 base from V and 5 bases from J; junction bases left unmatched: 4. The CDR3 nucleotides read TGTGCCAGCAGCCAAGCTTCAGGGGGGTATGGCTACACCTTC. This encodes CASSQASGGYGYTF.

This chain connects TRBV12-3 or TRBV12-4 to TRBJ1-3; D may be TRBD1 (6 bases). Trimming took off 2 bases at V and 6 bases at J, with 8 bases between the two ends. This CDR3 spans 13 amino acids. The CDR3 sequence is CASSLSGANTIYF. Here the CDR3 DNA reads TGTGCCAGCAGTTTATCAGGGGCAAACACCATATATTTT.

This clone has only one observation. The chain is built from TRBV23-1 and TRBJ2-2; TRBD1 is a possible D gene (5 bases). TRBV23-1 is flagged as an ORF with uncertain function. V lost 0 bases, J lost 0 bases, and 20 bases lay in between. The CDR3 sequence is 20 residues long. CDR3 DNA sequence: TGCGCCAGCAGTCAATCCCGTAGCTCAGGGAAAGTACCGAACACCGGGGAGCTGTTTTTT. It specifies CASSQSRSSGKVPNTGELFF.

This chain joins TRBV6-5 and TRBJ1-1, with D possibly being TRBD1 (6 bases). Trimming cost V 9 bases and J 1 base, with 12 bases left between them. The CDR3 is made up of 13 amino acids. Germline V CDR1 and CDR2: MNHEY, SVGAGI. For the CDR3, the DNA is TGTGCCAGTCACCTACAGGGGAACACTGAAGCTTTCTTT. Translated, it gives CASHLQGNTEAFF.

The V and J genes are TRBV9 and TRBJ2-1, with 10 bases aligning to TRBD2. Germline CDR1 and CDR2: SGDLS and YYNGEE. V lost 3 bases to trimming and J lost 8 bases; unmatched junction nucleotides: 14. There are 17 residues in the CDR3. CDR3 bases: TGTGCCAGCAGCGACACCTACTCAGCGGGAGGGTGGGATGAGCAGTTCTTC. Amino acid sequence: CASSDTYSAGGWDEQFF.